This T cell receptor beta chain was recorded in a study of CD8 T cell repertoires and HIV-1 epitope variants. The repertoire was sequenced with immunoSEQ multiplex PCR; TCRdb's copy has only in-frame clones and lacks some. In the table there are almost 2,500 clones, roughly two thirds of which are singletons. There are 11 residues in the CDR3. Trimming shortened V by 3 bases and J by 2 bases, and 1 base separated the two germline ends. Germline assignment: CDR1 ENHRY and CDR2 SYGVKD. A remark on this clone: The target antigen is unknown.

The clonotype was recovered from a male donor with HIV. V is TRBV10-3 and J is TRBJ1-1; D remains ambiguous. Sequencing input: cultured CD8+ T cells derived from PBMCs. Here the CDR3 reads CAISENTEAFF. CDR3 coding DNA: TGTGCCATCAGTGAAAACACTGAAGCTTTCTTT.